These 5 T cell receptor beta chains were sequenced from one sample in a study of blood T cell repertoires in COVID-19. This table comes from immunoSEQ multiplex PCR, and its TCRdb copy is limited to in-frame clones, with some not included. This sample has about 78,000 clones, with around nine tenths found just once. Sequencing input: peripheral blood. Source of these receptors: a woman aged 55-70 years with acute or convalescent COVID-19.

This clone was found a few times. This chain links TRBV27 with TRBJ2-7; TRBD1 matches 8 bases. The V and J ends lost 10 bases and 4 bases, in that order; junction bases with no gene match: 9. Germline V CDR1 and CDR2: MNHEY, SMNVEV (reference sequence). The CDR3 length is 13 residues. CDR3 loop: CATHGTGLYEQYF. The CDR3 DNA is TGTGCCACCCACGGGACAGGACTATACGAGCAGTACTTC.

V usage is TRBV19 and J usage is TRBJ1-2; no firm D call. V was pared by 5 bases and J by 8 bases, with 18 bases between. The CDR3 sequence is 14 residues long. Germline V CDR1 and CDR2: LNHDA, SQIVND (reference sequence). The DNA for the CDR3 is TGTGCCAGTAGTGGACTGCAGGAACGGTGGGGCTACACCTTC. The encoded protein is CASSGLQERWGYTF.

This chain connects TRBV24-1 to TRBJ1-5; tentative D call: TRBD1 (6 bases). V lost 4 bases and J lost 4, with 13 bases in between. The CDR3 is made up of 15 amino acids. Germline V gene lookup returns CDR1 KGHDR and CDR2 SFDVKD. CDR3 region: CATSEGGGVNQPQHF. The CDR3 nucleotides are TGTGCCACCAGTGAGGGAGGGGGGGTGAATCAGCCCCAGCATTTT.

This clone was counted between two and nine times. The chain combines TRBV28 with TRBJ1-1, with 10 bases identical to TRBD1. J lost 8 bases, V lost 6 bases, and 15 bases had no gene match. Germline CDR1 reads MDHEN; CDR2 reads SYDVKM. This CDR3 has 16 residues. CDR3 nucleotides: TGTGCCAGCAGAGGGACAGGGGTGGGTACCCTACGGGAAGCTTTCTTT. Translation: CASRGTGVGTLREAFF.

The genes are TRBV6-5 and TRBJ2-2; D gene uncertain. Germline assignment: CDR1 MNHEY and CDR2 SVGAGI. This CDR3 comprises 13 residues. Trimming cost V 6 bases and J 6 bases, with 11 bases left between them. CDR3 DNA sequence: TGTGCCAGCAGCTTGGTCCGGGCCGGGGAGCTGTTTTTT. Protein product: CASSLVRAGELFF.